The next 21 T cell receptor beta chains were all read from a single sample in a study of metastatic and nonmetastatic thyroid tumors. Thyroid surgery was preceded by no treatment in any patient. TCRdb re-clonotyped the PCR reads through MiXCR. Of some 15,000 clones listed, 9.5% to 15% are singletons. Source material: blood. These receptors all come from a female donor with papillary thyroid cancer or a benign thyroid nodule (not recorded which). Some clones in this sample may be carry-over from other donors' samples.

Many counts were recorded for this clone. Being one base from a much bigger clone, this may be a read error. V usage is TRBV6-1 and J usage is TRBJ1-5; 7 nucleotides agree with TRBD1. Germline assignment: CDR1 MNHNS and CDR2 SASEGT. The CDR3 consists of 15 residues. V lost 5 bases, J lost 2 bases, and 6 bases stayed unmatched. CDR3 residues: CASSRDRLGNQPQHF. DNA of the CDR3: TGTGCCAGCAGTCGGGACAGACTGGGCAATCAGCCCCAGCATTTT.

The table lists this clone with many counts. This chain joins TRBV20-1 and TRBJ2-3; 14 positions agree with TRBD2. Germline-derived CDR1 and CDR2 are DFQATT and SNEGSKA (reference sequence). Trimming at V came to 4 bases and at J to 10 bases, leaving 1 base not matched to a gene. This CDR3 has 12 amino acids. The DNA of the CDR3 is TGCAGTGCTAAGACTAGCGGGAGGGCGCAGTATTTT. Its protein is CSAKTSGRAQYF.

On this clone: It is likely a read error, because the conserved phenylalanine at the end of the CDR3 is missing. This rearrangement joins TRBV28 to TRBJ2-5; D is unresolved. V was clipped by 10 bases and J by 4 bases, with 10 bases between them. Germline assignment: CDR1 MDHEN and CDR2 SYDVKM. This CDR3 spans 11 amino acids. This CDR3 reads CAISYLETQYY. CDR3 coding DNA: TGTGCCATCAGCTATCTAGAGACCCAGTACTAC.

A remark on this clone: With a much larger clone just one base away, this may be a read error. V and J are TRBV5-8 and TRBJ2-5; D gene uncertain. The CDR3 has 11 amino acids. Germline V gives CDR1 SGHTS, CDR2 YDEGEE. Trimming took 6 bases from V and 3 from J, leaving 6 bases between them. CDR3 region: CASISEETQYF. The CDR3 DNA reads TGTGCCAGCATCTCGGAAGAGACCCAGTACTTC.

This clone was seen ten or more times. CDR3 sequence reads: CASSAQGGTQYF. DNA of the CDR3: TGTGCCAGCAGTGCGCAGGGAGGGACCCAGTACTTC. The chain joins TRBV6-1 to TRBJ2-5; D is possibly TRBD2 (6 bases). Germline assignment: CDR1 MNHNS and CDR2 SASEGT. With 4 bases removed from V and 7 bases from J, the gap between germline ends came to 10 bases. CDR3 length: 12 amino acids.

This chain joins TRBV6-1 and TRBJ1-6; D uncertain. V lost 2 bases and J lost 11, with 13 bases in between. This CDR3 has 14 amino acids. Germline-derived CDR1 and CDR2 are MNHNS and SASEGT. The CDR3: CASSERFRDAPLHF. DNA for the CDR3: TGTGCCAGCAGTGAAAGGTTCCGTGACGCACCCCTCCACTTT.

This clone was seen repeatedly, ten times or more. A read error may produce the germline difference seen at one junction end. V is TRBV20-1 and J is TRBJ1-2; no firm D call. CDR3 size: 14 residues. The germline CDR1 and CDR2 sequences are DFQATT and SNEGSKA (reference sequence). DNA for the CDR3: TGCAGTGTTAGAGATTTTAACAACAACTATGGCTACACCTTC. Residues: CSVRDFNNNYGYTF.

This clone is medium-sized within its sample. The rearrangement links TRBV6-1 to TRBJ2-1, with 10 positions matching TRBD2. The CDR3 is 19 residues long. V shed 3 bases, J shed 2 bases, and the junction held 13 bases outside the gene matches. Germline lookup yields CDR1 MNHNS and CDR2 SASEGT. The DNA of the CDR3 is TGTGCCAGCAGTGATCGGACCCGGCGGACTAGCGGAACCTACAATGAGCAGTTCTTC. Amino acids: CASSDRTRRTSGTYNEQFF.

This clone was seen ten or more times. The chain employs TRBV11-2 and TRBJ1-5; no definite D call. The germline gives CDR1 SGHAT, CDR2 FQNNGV. This CDR3 spans 17 amino acids. The germline V and J ends were trimmed by 4 bases and 3 bases, with 19 bases remaining between them. CDR3 nucleotide sequence: TGTGCCAGCAGCTCGAGGACTCGCGGAGCCCCCAATCAGCCCCAGCATTTT. It is translated as CASSSRTRGAPNQPQHF.

As for this clone: The CDR3 carries no conserved terminal phenylalanine or tryptophan, so it likely arises from a read error. V usage is TRBV20-1 and J usage is TRBJ1-6; D is undetermined. In germline, CDR1 is DFQATT, CDR2 SNEGSKA (reference sequence). This CDR3 spans 14 amino acids. With 1 base removed from V and 7 bases from J, the gap between germline ends came to 11 bases. CDR3 sequence (DNA): TGCAGTGCTAGAGTCGGGAGAGAGAATTCACCCCTCCACCTT. It specifies CSARVGRENSPLHL.

V and J are TRBV10-3 and TRBJ1-1; D might be TRBD1 (6 bases). Germline V CDR1 and CDR2: ENHRY, SYGVKD. V lost 10 bases to trimming and J lost 0 bases, with 15 bases between them. The CDR3 contains 14 residues. In DNA form, the CDR3 reads TGTGCCACCTGGACAGCCCGATTGAACACTGAAGCTTTCTTT. It is translated as CATWTARLNTEAFF.

The sample holds many counts of this clone. The chain links TRBV19 to TRBJ1-1; D is undetermined. From germline, CDR1 is LNHDA and CDR2 SQIVND (reference sequence). The length of the CDR3 is 13 residues. Trimming left V 3 bases short and J 7 bases short, with 12 bases between. The CDR3 nucleotides read TGTGCCAGTAGTATTACTTGGATACATGAAGCTTTCTTT. Encoded protein: CASSITWIHEAFF.

This clone was counted ten times or more. The gene calls are TRBV2 and TRBJ1-4, with D maybe TRBD1 (5 bases). The CDR3 sequence is 15 residues long. Trimming stripped 6 bases from V and 0 bases from J, with 11 bases between. The germline CDR1 and CDR2 sequences are SNHLY and FYNNEI. Written as DNA, the CDR3 is TGTGCCAGCAGACCGGGGGGAACAACTAATGAAAAACTGTTTTTT. Residues: CASRPGGTTNEKLFF.

The table lists this clone with many counts. Possible read error: a much larger clone is one base away. V gene TRBV13 combines with J gene TRBJ1-4; possibly TRBD1 for D (6 bases). Deletions cut 3 bases from V and 3 bases from J, with 17 bases between. Germline loops: CDR1 PRHDT, CDR2 FYEKMQ (reference sequence). This CDR3 region has 17 residues. The DNA for the CDR3 is TGTGCCAGCAGCTTCACAGGGTATGCCCCCTCTAATGAAAAACTGTTTTTT. Protein product: CASSFTGYAPSNEKLFF.

The table lists this clone with many counts. V usage is TRBV7-9 and J usage is TRBJ2-1, with 7 bases that match TRBD1. CDR3 length: 14 amino acids. Germline V gene data show CDR1 as SEHNR and CDR2 as FQNEAQ (reference sequence). V was clipped by 1 base and J by 8 bases; unmatched bases: 5. The CDR3, as DNA: TGTGCCAGCAGCTTAGGACAGGGCAGGGATGAGCAGTTCTTC. It specifies CASSLGQGRDEQFF.

This clone has at least ten counts. V gene TRBV25-1 combines with J gene TRBJ1-4, with TRBD1 matching over 9 bases. V dropped 6 bases and J dropped 8; count of bases not matched to a gene: 10. Germline V gives CDR1 MGHDK, CDR2 SYGVNS. This CDR3 is 15 amino acids long. The CDR3: CASSNPGQGNEKLFF. Here the CDR3 DNA reads TGTGCCAGCAGCAATCCGGGACAGGGAAACGAAAAACTGTTTTTT.

In regard to this clone: One end of the junction is discordant with germline, which a read error may explain. The V call is TRBV30, the J call TRBJ1-1; D unclear. Germline V CDR1 and CDR2: GTSNPN, SVGIG (reference sequence). This CDR3 region has 12 residues. CDR3 nucleotides: TGTTCCTGGAGATGGATGAACACTGAAGCTTTCTTT. Residues: CSWRWMNTEAFF.

There are many counts of this clone. The gene calls are TRBV30 and TRBJ2-7; TRBD1 matches at 8 bases. The germline V gene has CDR1 GTSNPN and CDR2 SVGIG (reference sequence). The J segment lost 8 bases and the V segment lost 8 bases, leaving 8 bases of the junction unmatched. The CDR3 is 11 amino acids. CDR3 loop: CAGITGGQQYF. The CDR3 DNA reads TGTGCCGGAATAACAGGGGGACAGCAGTACTTC.

This clone was detected only a few times. The junction shows a germline mismatch at one end, possibly a read error. The V call is TRBV6-5, the J call TRBJ2-6; TRBD1 agrees at 7 bases. This CDR3 is 18 amino acids long. The germline V gene encodes CDR1 MNHEY and CDR2 SVGAGI. The chain's CDR3 is CASSWTGWAASGANVLTF. The CDR3, as DNA: TGTGCCAGCAGTTGGACAGGATGGGCGGCCTCTGGGGCCAACGTCCTGACCTTC.

This clone was observed a handful of times. The chain joins TRBV6-1 to TRBJ1-1, with D hard to call. This CDR3 has 12 residues. Per germline, CDR1 MNHNS and CDR2 SASEGT. Trimming removed 6 bases from V and 0 bases from J, with 5 bases in between. CDR3 region: CASSNMNTEAFF. As DNA, the CDR3 is TGTGCCAGCAGCAACATGAACACTGAAGCTTTCTTT.

This clone is termed medium-sized. The V gene is TRBV6-2 or TRBV6-3, the J gene TRBJ2-3; possibly TRBD2 for D (6 bases). The CDR3 is made up of 16 amino acids. Trimming removed 0 bases at V and 1 base at J, with 11 bases between. CDR1 is MNHEY and CDR2 is SVGEGT in the germline V gene. CDR3 DNA sequence: TGTGCCAGCAGTTACTCGCGTAGCGGACGCACAGATACGCAGTATTTT. Protein: CASSYSRSGRTDTQYF.